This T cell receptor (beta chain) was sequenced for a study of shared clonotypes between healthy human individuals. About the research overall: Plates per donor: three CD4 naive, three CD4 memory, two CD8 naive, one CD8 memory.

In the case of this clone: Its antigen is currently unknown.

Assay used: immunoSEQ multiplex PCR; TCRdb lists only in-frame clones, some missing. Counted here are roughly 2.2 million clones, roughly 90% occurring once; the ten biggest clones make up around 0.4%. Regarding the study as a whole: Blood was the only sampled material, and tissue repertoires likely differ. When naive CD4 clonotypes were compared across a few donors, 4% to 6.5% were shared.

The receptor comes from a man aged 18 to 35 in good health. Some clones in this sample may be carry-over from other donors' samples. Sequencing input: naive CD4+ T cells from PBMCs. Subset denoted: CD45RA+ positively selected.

The DNA of the CDR3 is TGCGCCAGCAGCTCCCGGACCGGGACAGGGACGGGTACGCAGTATTTT. Residues: CASSSRTGTGTGTQYF. The rearrangement links TRBV4-3 to TRBJ2-3; 9 nucleotides agree with TRBD1. This CDR3 is built from 16 residues. Germline CDR1 reads LGHNA; CDR2 reads YSLEER. The J segment lost 8 bases and the V segment lost 5 bases, leaving 14 bases of the junction unmatched.